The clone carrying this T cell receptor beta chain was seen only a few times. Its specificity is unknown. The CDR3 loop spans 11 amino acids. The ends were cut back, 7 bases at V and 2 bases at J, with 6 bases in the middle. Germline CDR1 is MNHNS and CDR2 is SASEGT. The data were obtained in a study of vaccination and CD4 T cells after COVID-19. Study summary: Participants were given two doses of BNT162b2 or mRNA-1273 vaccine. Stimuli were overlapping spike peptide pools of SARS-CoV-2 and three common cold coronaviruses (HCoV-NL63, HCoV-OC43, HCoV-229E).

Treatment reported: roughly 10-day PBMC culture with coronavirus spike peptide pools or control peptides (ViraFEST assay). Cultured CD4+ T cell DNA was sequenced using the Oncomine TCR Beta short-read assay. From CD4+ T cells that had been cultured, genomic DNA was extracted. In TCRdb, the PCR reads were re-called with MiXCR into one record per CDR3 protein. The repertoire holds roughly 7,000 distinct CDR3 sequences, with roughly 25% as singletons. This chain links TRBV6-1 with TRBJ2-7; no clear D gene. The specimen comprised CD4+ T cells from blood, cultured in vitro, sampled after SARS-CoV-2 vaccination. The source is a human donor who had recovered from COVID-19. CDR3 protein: CASTGTYEQYF. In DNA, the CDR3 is TGTGCCAGCACGGGCACCTACGAGCAGTACTTC.